This T cell receptor (beta chain) was identified in a study of shared clonotypes between healthy human individuals. The study, taken as a whole, reports: Non-shared clonotypes displayed generation probabilities falling below those of clonotypes present in all four donors.

Sorted-subset replicate PCR reactions contained approximately 190 ng DNA, corresponding to tens of thousands of T cell genomes. This table comes from immunoSEQ multiplex PCR, and its TCRdb copy is limited to in-frame clones, with some not included. The table includes about 2.5 million clones, approximately 90% detected once. Comment on this clone: The antigen is unknown.

Trimming shortened V by 5 bases and J by 5 bases, and 21 bases separated the two germline ends. Looked up from germline, CDR1 is SNHLY and CDR2 is FYNNEI. The CDR3 length is 16 residues. The sequenced sample was naive CD4+ T cells from PBMCs. Documented subset: CD45RA+ positively selected. The chain recombines TRBV2 with TRBJ1-2, with D possibly matching TRBD1 (5 bases). The TCR comes from a man between 18 and 29 years old in good health. Some clones in this sample may be carry-over from other donors' samples. CDR3 in DNA: TGTGCCAGCAGTACTTCCCGTCGGGGCGGATCTTATGGCTACACCTTC. Protein product: CASSTSRRGGSYGYTF.